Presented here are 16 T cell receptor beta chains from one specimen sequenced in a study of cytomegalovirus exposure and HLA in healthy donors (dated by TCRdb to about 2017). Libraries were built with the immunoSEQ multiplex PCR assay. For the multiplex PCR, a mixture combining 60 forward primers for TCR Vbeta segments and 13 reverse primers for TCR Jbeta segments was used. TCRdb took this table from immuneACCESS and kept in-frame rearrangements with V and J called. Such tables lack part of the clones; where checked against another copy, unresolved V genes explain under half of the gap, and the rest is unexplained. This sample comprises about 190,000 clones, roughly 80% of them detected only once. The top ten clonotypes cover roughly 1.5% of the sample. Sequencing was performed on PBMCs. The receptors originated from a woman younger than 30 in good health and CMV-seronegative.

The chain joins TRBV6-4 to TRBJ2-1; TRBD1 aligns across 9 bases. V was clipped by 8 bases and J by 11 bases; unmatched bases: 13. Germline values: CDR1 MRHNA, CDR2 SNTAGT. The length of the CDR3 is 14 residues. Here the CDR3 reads CASGTLGQGSKQFF. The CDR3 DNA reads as TGTGCCAGCGGGACCCTTGGACAGGGGTCAAAGCAGTTCTTC.

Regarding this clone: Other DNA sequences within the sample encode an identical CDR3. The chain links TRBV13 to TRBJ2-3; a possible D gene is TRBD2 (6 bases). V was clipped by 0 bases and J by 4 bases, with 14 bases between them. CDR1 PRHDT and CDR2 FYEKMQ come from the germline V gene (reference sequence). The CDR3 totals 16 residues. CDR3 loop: CASSLGASGLPDTQYF. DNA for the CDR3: TGTGCCAGCAGCTTAGGTGCCAGCGGGCTCCCAGATACGCAGTATTTT.

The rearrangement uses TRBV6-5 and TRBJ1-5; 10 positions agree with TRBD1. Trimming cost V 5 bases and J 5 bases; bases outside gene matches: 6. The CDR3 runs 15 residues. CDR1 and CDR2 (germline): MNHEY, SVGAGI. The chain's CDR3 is CASSPGQGIDQPQHF. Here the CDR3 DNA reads TGTGCCAGCAGTCCGGGACAGGGGATCGATCAGCCCCAGCATTTT.

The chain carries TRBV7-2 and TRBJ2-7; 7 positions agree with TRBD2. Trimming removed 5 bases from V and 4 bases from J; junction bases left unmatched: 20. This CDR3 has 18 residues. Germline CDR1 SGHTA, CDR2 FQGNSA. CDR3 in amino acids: CASSPVDGLAVPRYEQYF. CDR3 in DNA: TGTGCCAGCAGCCCCGTCGATGGTCTAGCGGTGCCTAGATACGAGCAGTACTTC.

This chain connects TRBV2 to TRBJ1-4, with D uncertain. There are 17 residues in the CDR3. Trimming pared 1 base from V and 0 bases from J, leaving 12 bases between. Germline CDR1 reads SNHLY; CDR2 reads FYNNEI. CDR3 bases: TGTGCCAGCAGTGAAGTCGGCGGCCTTACAACTAATGAAAAACTGTTTTTT. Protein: CASSEVGGLTTNEKLFF.

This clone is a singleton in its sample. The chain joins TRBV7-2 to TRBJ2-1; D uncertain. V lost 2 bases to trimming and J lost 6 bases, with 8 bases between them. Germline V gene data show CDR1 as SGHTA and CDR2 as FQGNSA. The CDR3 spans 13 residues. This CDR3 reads CASSLTGPNEQFF. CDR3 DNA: TGTGCCAGCAGCTTAACGGGTCCCAATGAGCAGTTCTTC.

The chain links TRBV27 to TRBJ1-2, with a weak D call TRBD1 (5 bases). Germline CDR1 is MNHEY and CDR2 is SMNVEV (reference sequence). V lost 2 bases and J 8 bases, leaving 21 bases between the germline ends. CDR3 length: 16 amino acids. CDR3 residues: CASSLLKPQGLRGYTF. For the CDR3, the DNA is TGTGCCAGCAGTTTACTGAAGCCCCAGGGACTAAGAGGCTACACCTTC.

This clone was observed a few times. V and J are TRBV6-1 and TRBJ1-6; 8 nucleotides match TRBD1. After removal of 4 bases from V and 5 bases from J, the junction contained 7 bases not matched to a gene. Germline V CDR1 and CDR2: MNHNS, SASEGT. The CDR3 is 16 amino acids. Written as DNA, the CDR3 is TGTGCCAGCAGTGGATTACAGGGGGGCGATAATTCACCCCTCCACTTT. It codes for CASSGLQGGDNSPLHF.

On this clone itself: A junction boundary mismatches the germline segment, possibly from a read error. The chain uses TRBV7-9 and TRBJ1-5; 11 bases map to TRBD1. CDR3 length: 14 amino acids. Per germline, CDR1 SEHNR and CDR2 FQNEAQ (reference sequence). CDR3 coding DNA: TGTTCCAGCAGCCCGGGACAGGGGGAGCAGCCCCAGCATTTT. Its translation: CSSSPGQGEQPQHF.

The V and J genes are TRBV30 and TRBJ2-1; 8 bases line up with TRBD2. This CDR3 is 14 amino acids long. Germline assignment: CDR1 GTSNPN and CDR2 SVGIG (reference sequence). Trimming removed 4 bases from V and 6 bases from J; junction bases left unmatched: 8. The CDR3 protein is CAWKPSGSGNEQFF. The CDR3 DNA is TGTGCCTGGAAGCCTAGCGGGTCGGGCAATGAGCAGTTCTTC.

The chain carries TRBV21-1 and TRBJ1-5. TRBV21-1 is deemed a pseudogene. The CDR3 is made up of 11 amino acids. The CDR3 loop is CASSPDQPQHF. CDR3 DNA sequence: TGTGCCAGCAGCCCCGATCAGCCCCAGCATTTT.

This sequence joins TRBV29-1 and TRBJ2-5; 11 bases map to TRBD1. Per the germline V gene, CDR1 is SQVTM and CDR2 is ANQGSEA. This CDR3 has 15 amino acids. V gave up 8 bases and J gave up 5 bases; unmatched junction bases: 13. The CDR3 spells CSQADRGRSLETQYF. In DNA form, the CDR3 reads TGCAGCCAGGCGGACAGGGGGCGATCACTTGAGACCCAGTACTTC. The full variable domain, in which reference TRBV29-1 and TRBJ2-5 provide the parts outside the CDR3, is SAVISQKPSRDICQRGTSLTIQCQVDSQVTMMFWYRQQPGQSLTLIATANQGSEATYESGFVIDKFPISRPNLTFSTLTVSNMSPEDSSIYLCSQADRGRSLETQYFGPGTRLLVL.

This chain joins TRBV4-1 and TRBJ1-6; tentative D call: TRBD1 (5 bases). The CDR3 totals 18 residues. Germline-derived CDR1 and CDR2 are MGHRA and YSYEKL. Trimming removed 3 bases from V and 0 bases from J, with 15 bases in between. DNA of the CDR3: TGCGCCAGCAGCCAGGGGGGGGTTCCCGGCTCCTATAATTCACCCCTCCACTTT. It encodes CASSQGGVPGSYNSPLHF.

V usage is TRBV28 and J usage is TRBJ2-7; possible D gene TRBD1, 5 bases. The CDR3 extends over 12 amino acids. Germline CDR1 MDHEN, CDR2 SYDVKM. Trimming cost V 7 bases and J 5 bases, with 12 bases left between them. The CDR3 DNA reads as TGTGCCAGCACTCGGACAACTGACGAGCAGTACTTC. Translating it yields CASTRTTDEQYF.

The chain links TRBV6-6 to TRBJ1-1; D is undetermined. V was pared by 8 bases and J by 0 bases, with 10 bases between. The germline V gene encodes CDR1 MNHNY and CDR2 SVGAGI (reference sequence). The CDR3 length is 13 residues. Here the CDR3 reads CASFVAMNTEAFF. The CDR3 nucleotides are TGTGCCAGCTTCGTAGCAATGAACACTGAAGCTTTCTTT.

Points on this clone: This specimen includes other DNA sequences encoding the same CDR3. The CDR3 sequence is CASSQRTGDEQYF. CDR3 DNA sequence: TGCGCCAGCAGCCAGAGGACAGGTGACGAGCAGTACTTC. V gene TRBV4-1 combines with J gene TRBJ2-7; 7 bases agree with TRBD1. The junction had 4 bases not matched to a gene; V was cut back by 3 bases and J by 5 bases. The germline V gene encodes CDR1 MGHRA and CDR2 YSYEKL. The CDR3 runs to 13 residues.